The T cell receptor beta chain described here comes from a study of blood T cell repertoires in COVID-19. Study information: Samples representing acute and convalescent COVID-19 were sourced from the United States, Italy and Spain. PBMCs, B-cell-depleted T cells, or T cells were the source of the cDNA or gDNA that made up the material.

Repertoires were generated with immunoSEQ multiplex PCR, while TCRdb's copy carries only in-frame clones and drops some. This table has about 240,000 clones, about four fifths appearing once. With 3 bases clipped from V and 5 bases from J, the junction kept 4 bases outside the gene matches. The CDR3 is made up of 13 amino acids. Germline V gene sequence: CDR1 DFQATT, CDR2 SNEGSKA (reference sequence). Grouping used clinical history reported by participants in a survey and questionnaire. The chain carries TRBV20-1 and TRBJ2-1, with 7 bases matching TRBD2. What was sequenced was PBMCs or T cells enriched from blood (not recorded which). The sequence came from a woman aged 40 to 50 who had been exposed to COVID-19. CDR3 sequence (DNA): TGCAGTGCTAGTTACCTAGCGGACAATGAGCAGTTCTTC. Its translation is CSASYLADNEQFF.